The subject of this entry is one TCR beta chain. The antigen this receptor binds is unknown. Base qualities are not provided; no much larger clone lies one nucleotide away. TCRbeta CDR3 regions were amplified from genomic DNA by means of the immunoSEQ Assay, a bias-controlled multiplex PCR. The study's own analysis went as follows. The number of nucleated cells in each sample was estimated by amplification of reference gene primers within the assay. To quantify the absolute abundance of each unique TCRbeta CDR3 rearrangement, sequence reads were collapsed and filtered. For each sample, productive Simpson clonality was calculated by taking the square root of Simpson's diversity index across productive rearrangements. TCRdb stores this immuneACCESS table with in-frame sequences only. Part of the clones is absent; in the studies checked, under half of the shortfall reflects unresolved V genes, and no reason is known for the rest. The V and J calls and clone size were taken over from that table, and D and trimming were inferred from the DNA. Across this sample there are approximately 65,000 clones, with about 88% seen only once. Approximately 5% of the sample comes from the top ten.

This entry belongs to a study of blood T cell repertoires in COVID-19 (TCRdb year 2020). Background for the entire study: Collaborator samples came from the United States, Italy and Spain and covered acute and convalescent phases of COVID-19. The prospective study material was composed of cDNA or gDNA derived from T cells, B-cell-depleted T cells, or PBMCs. Subjects who had been exposed to COVID-19, were actively infected with it, or had recovered from it provided the deeply sampled blood TCRbeta repertoires that made up the dataset. The repertoires were made available in a free public database intended to serve as a resource for research on the immune response to SARS-CoV-2. The samples were drawn from two sources: the first 160 participants of the ongoing ImmuneRACE study, and over 950 subjects contributed by 6 global collaborators. Nearly every sample came with metadata listing a de-identified subject ID, COVID-19 status, age in years and sex. Where available, HLA class I and class II types were taken from metadata supplied by the sample provider and were not determined by assay-based typing.

The germline V gene (reference sequence) sets CDR1 to LNHDA and CDR2 to SQIVND. There are 17 amino acids in the CDR3, from cysteine to phenylalanine inclusive. This entry keeps only the CDR3 DNA: 51 bases, framed from base 1. At the junction V is shortened by 5 bases and J by 0 bases, with 17 bases in between. Points the paper makes about the study in general: Clinical and demographic metadata were provided uncurated, with the amount varying by source and participant.

The collaborating institutions used their own protocols to collect whole blood in K2EDTA tubes. For TCRbeta analysis, collaborators shipped samples as frozen whole blood, isolated PBMCs, or DNA extracted from either of those sample types. The V gene is TRBV19 and the J gene is TRBJ1-5, and TRBD1 may be the D gene, going by 5 matching bases. This TCR was recovered from a human donor in a cohort sampled during active COVID-19. The sequencing sample was made of peripheral blood. The CDR3 has the sequence CASSVYGGTYSNQPQHF. The bases are TGTGCCAGTAGTGTCTATGGGGGGACCTATAGCAATCAGCCCCAGCATTTT.